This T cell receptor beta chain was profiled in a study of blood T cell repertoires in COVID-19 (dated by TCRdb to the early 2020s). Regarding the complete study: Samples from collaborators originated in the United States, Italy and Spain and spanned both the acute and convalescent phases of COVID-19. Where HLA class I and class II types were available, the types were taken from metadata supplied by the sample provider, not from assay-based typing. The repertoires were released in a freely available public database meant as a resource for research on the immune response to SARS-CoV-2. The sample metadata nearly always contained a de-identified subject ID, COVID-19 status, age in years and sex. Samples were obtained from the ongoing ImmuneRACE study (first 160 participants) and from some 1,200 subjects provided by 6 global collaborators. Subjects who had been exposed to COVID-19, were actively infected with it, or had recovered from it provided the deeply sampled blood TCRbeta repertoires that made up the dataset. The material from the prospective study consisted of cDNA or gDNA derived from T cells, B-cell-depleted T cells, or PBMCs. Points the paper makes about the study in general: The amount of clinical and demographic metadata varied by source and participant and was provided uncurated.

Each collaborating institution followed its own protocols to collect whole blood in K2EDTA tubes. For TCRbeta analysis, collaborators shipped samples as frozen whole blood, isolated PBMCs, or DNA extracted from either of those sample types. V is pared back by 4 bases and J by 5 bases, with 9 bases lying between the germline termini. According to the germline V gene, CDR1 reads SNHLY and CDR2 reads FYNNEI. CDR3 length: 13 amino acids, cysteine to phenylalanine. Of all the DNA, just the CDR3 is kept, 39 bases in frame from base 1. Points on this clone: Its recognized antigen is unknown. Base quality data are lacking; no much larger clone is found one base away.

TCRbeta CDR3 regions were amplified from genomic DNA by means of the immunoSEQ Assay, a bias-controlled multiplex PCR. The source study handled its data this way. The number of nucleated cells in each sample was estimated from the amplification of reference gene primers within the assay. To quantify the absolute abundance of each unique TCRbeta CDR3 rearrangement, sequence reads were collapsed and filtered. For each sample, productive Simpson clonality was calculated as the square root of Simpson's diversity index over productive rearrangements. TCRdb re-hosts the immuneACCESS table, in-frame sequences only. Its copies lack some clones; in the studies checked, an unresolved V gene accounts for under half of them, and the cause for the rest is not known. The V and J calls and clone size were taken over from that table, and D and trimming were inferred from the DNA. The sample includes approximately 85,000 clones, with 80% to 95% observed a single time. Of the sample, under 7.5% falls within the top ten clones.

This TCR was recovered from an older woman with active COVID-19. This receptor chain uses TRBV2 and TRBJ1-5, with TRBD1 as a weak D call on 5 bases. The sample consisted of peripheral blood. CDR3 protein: CASSAQGHQPQHF. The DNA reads TGTGCCAGCAGTGCGCAGGGCCATCAGCCCCAGCATTTT.